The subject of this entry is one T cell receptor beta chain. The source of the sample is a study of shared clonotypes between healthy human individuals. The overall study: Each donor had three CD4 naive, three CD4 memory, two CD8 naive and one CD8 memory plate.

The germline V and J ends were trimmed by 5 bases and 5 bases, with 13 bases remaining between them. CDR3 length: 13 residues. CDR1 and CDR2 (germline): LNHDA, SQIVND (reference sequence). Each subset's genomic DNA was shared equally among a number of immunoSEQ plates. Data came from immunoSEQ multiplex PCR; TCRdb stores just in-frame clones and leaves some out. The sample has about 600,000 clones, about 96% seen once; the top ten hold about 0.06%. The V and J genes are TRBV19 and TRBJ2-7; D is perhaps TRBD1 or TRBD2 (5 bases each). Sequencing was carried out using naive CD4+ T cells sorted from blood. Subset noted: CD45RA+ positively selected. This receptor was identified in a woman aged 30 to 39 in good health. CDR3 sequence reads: CASSSGPKNEQYF. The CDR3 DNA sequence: TGTGCCAGTAGTTCGGGACCGAAGAACGAGCAGTACTTC.